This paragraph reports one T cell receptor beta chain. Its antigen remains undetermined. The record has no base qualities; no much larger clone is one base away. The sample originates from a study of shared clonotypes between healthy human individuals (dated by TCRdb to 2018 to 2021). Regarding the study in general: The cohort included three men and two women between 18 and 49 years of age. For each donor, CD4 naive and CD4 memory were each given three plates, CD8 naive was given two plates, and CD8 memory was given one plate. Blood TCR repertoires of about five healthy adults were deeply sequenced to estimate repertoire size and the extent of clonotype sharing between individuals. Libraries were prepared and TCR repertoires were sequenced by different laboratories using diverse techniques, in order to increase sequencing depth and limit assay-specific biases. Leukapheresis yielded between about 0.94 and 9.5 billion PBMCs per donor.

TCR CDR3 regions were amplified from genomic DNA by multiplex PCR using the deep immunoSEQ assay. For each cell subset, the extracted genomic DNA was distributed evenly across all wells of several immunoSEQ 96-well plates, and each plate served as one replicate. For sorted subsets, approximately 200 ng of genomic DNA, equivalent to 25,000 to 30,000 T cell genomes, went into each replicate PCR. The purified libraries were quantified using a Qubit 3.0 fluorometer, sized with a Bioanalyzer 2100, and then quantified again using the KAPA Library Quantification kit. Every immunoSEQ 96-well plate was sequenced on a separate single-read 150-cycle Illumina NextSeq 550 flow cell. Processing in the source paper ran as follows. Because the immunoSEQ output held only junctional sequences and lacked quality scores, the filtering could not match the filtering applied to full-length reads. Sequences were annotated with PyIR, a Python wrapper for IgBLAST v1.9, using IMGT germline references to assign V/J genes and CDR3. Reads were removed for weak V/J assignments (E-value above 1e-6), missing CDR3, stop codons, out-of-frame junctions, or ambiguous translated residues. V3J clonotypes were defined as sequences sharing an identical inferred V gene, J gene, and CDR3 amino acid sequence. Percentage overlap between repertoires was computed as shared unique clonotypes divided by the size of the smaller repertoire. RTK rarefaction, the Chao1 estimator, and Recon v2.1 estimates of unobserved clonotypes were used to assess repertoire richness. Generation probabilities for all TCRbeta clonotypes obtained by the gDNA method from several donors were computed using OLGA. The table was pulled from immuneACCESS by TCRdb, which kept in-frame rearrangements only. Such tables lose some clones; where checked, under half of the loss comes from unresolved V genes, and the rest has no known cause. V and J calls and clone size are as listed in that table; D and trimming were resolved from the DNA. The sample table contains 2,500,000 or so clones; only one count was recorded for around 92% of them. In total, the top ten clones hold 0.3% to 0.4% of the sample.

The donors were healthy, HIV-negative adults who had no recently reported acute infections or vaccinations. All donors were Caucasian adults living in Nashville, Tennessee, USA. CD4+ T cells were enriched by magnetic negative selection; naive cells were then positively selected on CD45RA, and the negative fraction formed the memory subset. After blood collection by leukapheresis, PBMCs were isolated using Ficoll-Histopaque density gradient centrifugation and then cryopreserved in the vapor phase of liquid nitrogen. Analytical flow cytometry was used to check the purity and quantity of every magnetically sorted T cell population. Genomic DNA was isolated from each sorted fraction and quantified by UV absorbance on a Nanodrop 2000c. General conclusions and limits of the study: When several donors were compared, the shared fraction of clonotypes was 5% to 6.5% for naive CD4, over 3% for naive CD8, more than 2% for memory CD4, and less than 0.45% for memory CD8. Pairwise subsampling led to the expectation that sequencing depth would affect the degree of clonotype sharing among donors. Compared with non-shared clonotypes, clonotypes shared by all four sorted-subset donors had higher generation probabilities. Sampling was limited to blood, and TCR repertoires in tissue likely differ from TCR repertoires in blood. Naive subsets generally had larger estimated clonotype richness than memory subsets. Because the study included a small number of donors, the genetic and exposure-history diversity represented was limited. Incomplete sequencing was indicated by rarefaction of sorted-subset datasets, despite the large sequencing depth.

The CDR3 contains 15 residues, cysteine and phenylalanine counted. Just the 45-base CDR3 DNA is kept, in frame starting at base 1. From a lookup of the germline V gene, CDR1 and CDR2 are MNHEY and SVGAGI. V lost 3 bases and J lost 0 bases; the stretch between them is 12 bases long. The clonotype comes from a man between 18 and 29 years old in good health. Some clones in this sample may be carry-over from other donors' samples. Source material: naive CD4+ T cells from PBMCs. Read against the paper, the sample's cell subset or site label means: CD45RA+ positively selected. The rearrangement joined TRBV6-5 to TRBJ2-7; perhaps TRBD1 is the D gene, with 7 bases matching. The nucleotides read TGTGCCAGCAGTTATTCAGGGGGGATCTCCTACGAGCAGTACTTC. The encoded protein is CASSYSGGISYEQYF.